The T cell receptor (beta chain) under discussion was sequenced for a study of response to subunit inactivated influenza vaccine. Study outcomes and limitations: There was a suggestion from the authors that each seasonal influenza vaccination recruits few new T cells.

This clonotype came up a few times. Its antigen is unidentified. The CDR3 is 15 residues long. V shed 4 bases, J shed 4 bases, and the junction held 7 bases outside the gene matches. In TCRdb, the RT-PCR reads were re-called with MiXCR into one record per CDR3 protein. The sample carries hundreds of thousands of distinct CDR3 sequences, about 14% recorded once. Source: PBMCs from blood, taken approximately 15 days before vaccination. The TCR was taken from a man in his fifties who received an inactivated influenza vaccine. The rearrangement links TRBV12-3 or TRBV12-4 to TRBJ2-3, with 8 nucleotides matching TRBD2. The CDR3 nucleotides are TGTGCCAGCAGTTCCCGGGGGGGAAGGTCAGATACGCAGTATTTT. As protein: CASSSRGGRSDTQYF.